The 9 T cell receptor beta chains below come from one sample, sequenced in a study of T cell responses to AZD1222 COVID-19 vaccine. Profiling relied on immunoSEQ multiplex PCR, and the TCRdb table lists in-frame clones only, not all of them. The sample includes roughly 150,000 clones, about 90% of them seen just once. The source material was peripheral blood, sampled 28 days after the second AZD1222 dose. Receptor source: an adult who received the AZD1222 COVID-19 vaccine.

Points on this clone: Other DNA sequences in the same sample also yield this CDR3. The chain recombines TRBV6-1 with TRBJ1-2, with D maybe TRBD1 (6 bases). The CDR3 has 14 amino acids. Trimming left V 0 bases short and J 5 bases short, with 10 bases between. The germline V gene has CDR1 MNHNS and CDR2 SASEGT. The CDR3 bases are TGTGCCAGCAGTGAAGCAGGGCAGGGGTATGGCTACACCTTC. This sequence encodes CASSEAGQGYGYTF.

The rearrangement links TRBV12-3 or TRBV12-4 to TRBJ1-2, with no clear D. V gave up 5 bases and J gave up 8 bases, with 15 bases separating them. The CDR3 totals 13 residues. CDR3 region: CASSHRRLGGYTF. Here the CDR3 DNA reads TGTGCCAGCAGTCACCGTCGACTAGGGGGCTACACCTTC.

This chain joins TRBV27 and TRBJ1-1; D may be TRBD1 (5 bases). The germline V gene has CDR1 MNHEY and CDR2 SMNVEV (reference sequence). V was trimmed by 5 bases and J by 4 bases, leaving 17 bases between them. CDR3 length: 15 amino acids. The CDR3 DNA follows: TGTGCCAGCAGTAAAACTTCGGGGGGGAGCACTGAAGCTTTCTTT. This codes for CASSKTSGGSTEAFF.

This CDR3 is CSASNRGGYTF. For the CDR3, the DNA is TGCAGTGCTAGTAACAGGGGGGGCTACACCTTC. The V call is TRBV20-1, the J call TRBJ1-2, with TRBD1 matching 8 bases. The germline V gene encodes CDR1 DFQATT and CDR2 SNEGSKA (reference sequence). Trimming cost V 3 bases and J 8 bases; bases outside gene matches: 2. The CDR3 runs 11 residues.

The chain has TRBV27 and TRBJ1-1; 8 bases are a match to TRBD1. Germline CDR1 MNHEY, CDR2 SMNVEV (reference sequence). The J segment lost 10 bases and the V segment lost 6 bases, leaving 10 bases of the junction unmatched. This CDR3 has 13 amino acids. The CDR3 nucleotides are TGTGCCAGCAGCAAGGACAGGGTTGGGCTAGCTTTCTTT. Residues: CASSKDRVGLAFF.

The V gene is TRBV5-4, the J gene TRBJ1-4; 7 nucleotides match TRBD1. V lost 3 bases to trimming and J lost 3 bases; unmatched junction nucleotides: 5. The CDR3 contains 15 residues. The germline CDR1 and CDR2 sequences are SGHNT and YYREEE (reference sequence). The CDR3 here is CASSSTGVPNEKLFF. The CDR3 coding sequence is TGTGCCAGCAGCTCAACAGGGGTCCCTAATGAAAAACTGTTTTTT.

For the CDR3, the DNA is TGTGCCAGCAGACCGGGACAGGGTGGTTCACCCCTCCACTTT. This encodes CASRPGQGGSPLHF. The chain couples TRBV5-4 to TRBJ1-6; 9 positions match TRBD1. CDR3 size: 14 residues. CDR1 is SGHNT, CDR2 YYREEE, per germline (reference sequence). Trimming at V came to 5 bases and at J to 9 bases, leaving 6 bases not matched to a gene.

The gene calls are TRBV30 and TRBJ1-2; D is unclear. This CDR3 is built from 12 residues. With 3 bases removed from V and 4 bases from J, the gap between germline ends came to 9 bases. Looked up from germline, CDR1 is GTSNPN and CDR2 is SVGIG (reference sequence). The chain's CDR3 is CAWRNEIYGYTF. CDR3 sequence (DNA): TGTGCCTGGAGAAACGAAATCTATGGCTACACCTTC.

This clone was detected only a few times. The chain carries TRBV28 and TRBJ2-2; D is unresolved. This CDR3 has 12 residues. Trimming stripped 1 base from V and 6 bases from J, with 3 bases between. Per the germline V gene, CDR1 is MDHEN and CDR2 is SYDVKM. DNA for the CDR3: TGTGCCAGCAGTTTATACCCCGGGGAGCTGTTTTTT. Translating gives CASSLYPGELFF. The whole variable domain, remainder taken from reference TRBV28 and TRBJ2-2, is DVKVTQSSRYLVKRTGEKVFLECVQDMDHENMFWYRQDPGLGLRLIYFSYDVKMKEKGDIPEGYSVSREKKERFSLILESASTNQTSMYLCASSLYPGELFFGEGSRLTVL.